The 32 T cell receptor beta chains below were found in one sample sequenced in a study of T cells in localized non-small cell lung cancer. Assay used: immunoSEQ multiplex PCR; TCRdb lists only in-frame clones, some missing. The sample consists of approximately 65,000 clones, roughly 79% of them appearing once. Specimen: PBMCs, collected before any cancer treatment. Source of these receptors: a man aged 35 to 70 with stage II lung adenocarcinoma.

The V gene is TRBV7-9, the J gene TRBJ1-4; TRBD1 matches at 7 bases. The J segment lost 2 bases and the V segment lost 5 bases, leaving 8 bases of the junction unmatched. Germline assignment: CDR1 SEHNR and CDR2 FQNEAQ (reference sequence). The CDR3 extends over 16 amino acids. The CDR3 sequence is CASSPTGMGTNEKLFF. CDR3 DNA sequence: TGTGCCAGCAGCCCGACAGGGATGGGGACTAATGAAAAACTGTTTTTT.

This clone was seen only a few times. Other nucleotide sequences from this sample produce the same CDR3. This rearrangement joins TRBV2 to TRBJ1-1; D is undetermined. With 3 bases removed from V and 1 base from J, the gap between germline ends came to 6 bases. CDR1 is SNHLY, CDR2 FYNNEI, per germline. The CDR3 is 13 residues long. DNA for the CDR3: TGTGCCAGCAGTGATCTGGAGAACACTGAAGCTTTCTTT. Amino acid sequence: CASSDLENTEAFF.

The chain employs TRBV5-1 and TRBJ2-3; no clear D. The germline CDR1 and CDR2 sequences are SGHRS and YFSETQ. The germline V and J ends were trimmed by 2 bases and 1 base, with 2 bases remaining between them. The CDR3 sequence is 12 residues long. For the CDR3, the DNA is TGCGCCAGCAGCTTTGGCACAGATACGCAGTATTTT. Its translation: CASSFGTDTQYF.

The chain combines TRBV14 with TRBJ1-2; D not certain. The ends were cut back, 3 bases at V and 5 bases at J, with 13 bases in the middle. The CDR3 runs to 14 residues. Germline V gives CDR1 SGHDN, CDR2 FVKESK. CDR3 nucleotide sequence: TGTGCCAGCAGCCATGGTGAAGCGGGTTATGGCTACACCTTC. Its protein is CASSHGEAGYGYTF.

CDR3 nucleotides: TGCGCCAGCACCCCGAGCGGGGTTAGTGGCTACACCTTC. This translates into CASTPSGVSGYTF. The rearrangement uses TRBV5-1 and TRBJ1-2; D not resolved. Germline V gives CDR1 SGHRS, CDR2 YFSETQ. V was cut by 6 bases and J by 7 bases, with 16 bases left in between. The CDR3 runs to 13 residues.

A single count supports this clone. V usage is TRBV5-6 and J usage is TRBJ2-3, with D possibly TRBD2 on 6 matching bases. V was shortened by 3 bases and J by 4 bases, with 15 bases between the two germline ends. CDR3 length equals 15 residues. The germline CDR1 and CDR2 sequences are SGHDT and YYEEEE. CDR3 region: CASSYGGGPPDTQYF. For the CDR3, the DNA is TGTGCCAGCAGCTATGGGGGAGGCCCACCAGATACGCAGTATTTT.

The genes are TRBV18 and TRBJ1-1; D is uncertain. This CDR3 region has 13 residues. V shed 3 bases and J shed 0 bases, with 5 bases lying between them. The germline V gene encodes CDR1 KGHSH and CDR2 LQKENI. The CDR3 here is CASSPEMNTEAFF. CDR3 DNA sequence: TGTGCCAGCTCACCGGAGATGAACACTGAAGCTTTCTTT. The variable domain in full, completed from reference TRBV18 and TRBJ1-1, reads NAGVMQNPRHLVRRRGQEARLRCSPMKGHSHVYWYRQLPEEGLKFMVYLQKENIIDESGMPKERFSAEFPKEGPSILRIQQVVRGDSAAYFCASSPEMNTEAFFGQGTRLTVV.

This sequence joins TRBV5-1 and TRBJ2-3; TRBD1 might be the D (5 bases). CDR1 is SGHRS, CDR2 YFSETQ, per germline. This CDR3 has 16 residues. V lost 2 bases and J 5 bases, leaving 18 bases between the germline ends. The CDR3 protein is CASSFLGEGPQDTQYF. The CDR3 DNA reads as TGCGCCAGCAGCTTTCTAGGGGAAGGCCCACAAGATACGCAGTATTTT.

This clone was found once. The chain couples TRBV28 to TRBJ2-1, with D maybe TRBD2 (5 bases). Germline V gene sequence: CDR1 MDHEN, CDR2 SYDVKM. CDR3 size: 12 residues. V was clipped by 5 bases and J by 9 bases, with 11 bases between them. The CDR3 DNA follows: TGTGCCAGCAGTAATCGGGGTAGTGAGCAGTTCTTC. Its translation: CASSNRGSEQFF.

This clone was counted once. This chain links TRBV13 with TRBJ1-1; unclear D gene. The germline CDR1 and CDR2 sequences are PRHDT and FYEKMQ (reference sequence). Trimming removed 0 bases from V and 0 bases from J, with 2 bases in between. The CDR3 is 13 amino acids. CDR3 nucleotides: TGTGCCAGCAGCTTAGGAGTGAACACTGAAGCTTTCTTT. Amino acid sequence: CASSLGVNTEAFF.

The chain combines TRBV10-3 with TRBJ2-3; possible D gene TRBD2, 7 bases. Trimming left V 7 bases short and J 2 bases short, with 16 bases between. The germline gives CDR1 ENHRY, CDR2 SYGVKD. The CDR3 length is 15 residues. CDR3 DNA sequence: TGTGCCATCACCGCATCGGGGGGCTTCACAGATACGCAGTATTTT. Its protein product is CAITASGGFTDTQYF.

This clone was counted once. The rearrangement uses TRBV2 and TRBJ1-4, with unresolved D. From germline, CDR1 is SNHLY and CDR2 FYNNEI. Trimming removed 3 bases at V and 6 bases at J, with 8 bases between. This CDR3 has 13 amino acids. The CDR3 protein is CASSEWEYEKLFF. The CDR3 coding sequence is TGTGCCAGCAGTGAGTGGGAATATGAAAAACTGTTTTTT.

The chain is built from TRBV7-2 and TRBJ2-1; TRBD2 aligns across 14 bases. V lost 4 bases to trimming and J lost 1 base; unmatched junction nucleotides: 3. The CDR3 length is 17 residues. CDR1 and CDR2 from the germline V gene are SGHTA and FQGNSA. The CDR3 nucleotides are TGTGCCAGCAGCTACGGGACTAGCGGGAGATCCTACAATGAGCAGTTCTTC. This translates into CASSYGTSGRSYNEQFF.

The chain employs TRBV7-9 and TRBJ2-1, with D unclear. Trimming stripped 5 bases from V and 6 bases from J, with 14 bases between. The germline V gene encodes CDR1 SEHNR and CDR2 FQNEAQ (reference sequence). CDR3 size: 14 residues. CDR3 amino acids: CASSPGGISNEQFF. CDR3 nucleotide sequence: TGTGCCAGCAGCCCCGGCGGAATATCCAATGAGCAGTTCTTC.

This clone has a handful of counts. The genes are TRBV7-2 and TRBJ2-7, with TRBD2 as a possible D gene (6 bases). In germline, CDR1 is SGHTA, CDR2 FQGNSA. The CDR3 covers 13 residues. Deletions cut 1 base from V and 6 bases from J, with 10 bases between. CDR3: CASSLGLVGEQYF. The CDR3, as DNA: TGTGCCAGCAGCTTAGGACTAGTGGGCGAGCAGTACTTC.

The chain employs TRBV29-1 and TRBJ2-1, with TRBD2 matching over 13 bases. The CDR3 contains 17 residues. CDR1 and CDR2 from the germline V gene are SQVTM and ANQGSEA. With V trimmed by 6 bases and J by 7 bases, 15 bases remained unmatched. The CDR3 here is CSVLGGTSGTSGNEQFF. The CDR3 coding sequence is TGCAGCGTCCTAGGTGGGACTAGCGGGACATCGGGGAATGAGCAGTTCTTC.

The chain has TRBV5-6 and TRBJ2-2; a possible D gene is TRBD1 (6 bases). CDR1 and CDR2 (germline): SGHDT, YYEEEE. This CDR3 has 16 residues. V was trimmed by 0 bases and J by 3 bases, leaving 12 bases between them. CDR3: CASSLGRGYDTGELFF. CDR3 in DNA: TGTGCCAGCAGCTTGGGCAGGGGATATGACACCGGGGAGCTGTTTTTT.

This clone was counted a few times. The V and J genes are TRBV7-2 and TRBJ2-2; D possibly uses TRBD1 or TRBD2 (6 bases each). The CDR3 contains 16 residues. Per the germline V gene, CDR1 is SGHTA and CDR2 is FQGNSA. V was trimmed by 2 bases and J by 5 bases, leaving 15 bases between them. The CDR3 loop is CASSLRLGGLTGELFF. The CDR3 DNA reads TGTGCCAGCAGCTTAAGACTAGGGGGGTTAACCGGGGAGCTGTTTTTT.

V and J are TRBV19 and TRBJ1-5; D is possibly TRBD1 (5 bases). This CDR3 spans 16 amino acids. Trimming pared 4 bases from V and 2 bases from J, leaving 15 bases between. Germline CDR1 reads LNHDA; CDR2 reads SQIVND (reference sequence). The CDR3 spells CASSRNRRLGNQPQHF. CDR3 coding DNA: TGTGCCAGTAGTAGGAACAGGCGCCTGGGCAATCAGCCCCAGCATTTT.

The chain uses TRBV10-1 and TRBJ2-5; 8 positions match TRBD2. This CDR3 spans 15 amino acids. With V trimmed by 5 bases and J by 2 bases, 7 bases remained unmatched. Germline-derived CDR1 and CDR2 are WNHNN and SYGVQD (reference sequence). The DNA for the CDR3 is TGCGCCAGCAGTCCCGGGAGGGCCGCGCAAGAGACCCAGTACTTC. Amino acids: CASSPGRAAQETQYF.

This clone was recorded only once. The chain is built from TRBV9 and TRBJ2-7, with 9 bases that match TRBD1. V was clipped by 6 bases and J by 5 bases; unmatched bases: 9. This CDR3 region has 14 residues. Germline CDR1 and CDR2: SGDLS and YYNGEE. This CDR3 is CASNRRDRDHEQYF. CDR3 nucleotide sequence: TGTGCCAGCAATAGAAGGGACAGGGACCACGAGCAGTACTTC. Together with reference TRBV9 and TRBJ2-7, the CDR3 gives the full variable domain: DSGVTQTPKHLITATGQRVTLRCSPRSGDLSVYWYQQSLDQGLQFLIQYYNGEERAKGNILERFSAQQFPDLHSELNLSSLELGDSALYFCASNRRDRDHEQYFGPGTRLTVT.

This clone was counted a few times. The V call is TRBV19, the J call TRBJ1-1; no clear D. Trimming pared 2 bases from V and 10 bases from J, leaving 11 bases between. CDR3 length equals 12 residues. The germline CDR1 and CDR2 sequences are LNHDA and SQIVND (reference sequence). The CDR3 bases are TGTGCCAGTAGTATACGGGAGTCTGCAGCTTTCTTT. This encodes CASSIRESAAFF.

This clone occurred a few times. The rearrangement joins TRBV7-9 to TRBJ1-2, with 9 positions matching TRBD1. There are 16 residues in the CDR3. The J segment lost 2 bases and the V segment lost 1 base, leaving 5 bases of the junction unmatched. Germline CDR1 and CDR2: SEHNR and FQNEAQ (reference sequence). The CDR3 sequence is CASSLVGTGMNYGYTF. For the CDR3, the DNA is TGTGCCAGCAGCTTAGTTGGGACAGGGATGAACTATGGCTACACCTTC. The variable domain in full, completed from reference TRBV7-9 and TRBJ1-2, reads DTGVSQNPRHKITKRGQNVTFRCDPISEHNRLYWYRQTLGQGPEFLTYFQNEAQLEKSRLLSDRFSAERPKGSFSTLEIQRTEQGDSAMYLCASSLVGTGMNYGYTFGSGTRLTVV.

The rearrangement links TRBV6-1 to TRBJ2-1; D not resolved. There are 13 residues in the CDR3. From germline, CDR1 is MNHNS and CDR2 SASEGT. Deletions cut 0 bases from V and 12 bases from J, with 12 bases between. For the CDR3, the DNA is TGTGCCAGCAGTGAAGCGGCCCACCGAGGGCAGTTCTTC. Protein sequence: CASSEAAHRGQFF.

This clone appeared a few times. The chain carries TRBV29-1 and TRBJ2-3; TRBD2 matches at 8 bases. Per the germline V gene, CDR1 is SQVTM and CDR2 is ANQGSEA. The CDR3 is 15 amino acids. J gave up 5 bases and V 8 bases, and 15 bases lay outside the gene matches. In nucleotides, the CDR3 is TGCAGCACCGAGGGAGGAGCGGGAGTGCTAGATACGCAGTATTTT. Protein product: CSTEGGAGVLDTQYF.

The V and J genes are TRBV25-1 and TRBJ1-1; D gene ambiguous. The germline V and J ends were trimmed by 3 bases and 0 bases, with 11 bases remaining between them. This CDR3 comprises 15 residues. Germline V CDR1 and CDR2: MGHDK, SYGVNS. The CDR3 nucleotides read TGTGCCAGCAGTGACCCCTCCCAACTGAACACTGAAGCTTTCTTT. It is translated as CASSDPSQLNTEAFF.

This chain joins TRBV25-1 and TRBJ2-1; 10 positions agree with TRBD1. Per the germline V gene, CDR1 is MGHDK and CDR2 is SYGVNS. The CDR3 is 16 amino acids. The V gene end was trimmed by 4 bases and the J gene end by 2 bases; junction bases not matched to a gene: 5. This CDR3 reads CASSVSGTGAYNEQFF. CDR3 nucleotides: TGTGCCAGCAGTGTCTCCGGGACAGGGGCCTACAATGAGCAGTTCTTC.

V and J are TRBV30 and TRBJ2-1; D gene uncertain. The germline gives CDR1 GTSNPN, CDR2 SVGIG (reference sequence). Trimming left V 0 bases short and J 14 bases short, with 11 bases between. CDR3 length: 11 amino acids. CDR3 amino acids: CAWSVLTEKFF. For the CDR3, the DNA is TGTGCCTGGAGTGTATTGACCGAAAAGTTCTTC.

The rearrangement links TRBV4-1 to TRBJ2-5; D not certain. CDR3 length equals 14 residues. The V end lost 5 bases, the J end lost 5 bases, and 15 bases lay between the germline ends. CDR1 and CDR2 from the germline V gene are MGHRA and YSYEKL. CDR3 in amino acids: CASSDPFTGETQYF. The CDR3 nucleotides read TGCGCCAGCAGCGACCCATTCACCGGTGAGACCCAGTACTTC.

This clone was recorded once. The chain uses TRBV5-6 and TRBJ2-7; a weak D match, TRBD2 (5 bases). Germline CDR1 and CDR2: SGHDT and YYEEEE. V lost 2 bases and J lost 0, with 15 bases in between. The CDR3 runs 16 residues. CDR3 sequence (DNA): TGTGCCAGCAGCTTCTGGGTGAGCGGCCTCTCCTACGAGCAGTACTTC. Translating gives CASSFWVSGLSYEQYF.

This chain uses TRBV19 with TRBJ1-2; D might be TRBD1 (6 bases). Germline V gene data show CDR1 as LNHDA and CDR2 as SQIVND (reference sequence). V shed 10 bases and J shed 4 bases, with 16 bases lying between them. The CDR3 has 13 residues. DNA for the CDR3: TGTGCCACCTCCCCGGGGGGGCGCTATGGCTACACCTTC. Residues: CATSPGGRYGYTF.

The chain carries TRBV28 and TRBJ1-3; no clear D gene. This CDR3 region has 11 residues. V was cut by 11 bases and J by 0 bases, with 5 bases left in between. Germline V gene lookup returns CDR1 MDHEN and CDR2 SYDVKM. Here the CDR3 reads CALRSGNTIYF. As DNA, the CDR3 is TGTGCCCTACGCTCTGGAAACACCATATATTTT.